The rows below give T cell receptor beta chains drawn from one sample of a study of blood T cell repertoires in COVID-19. The assay was immunoSEQ multiplex PCR, and TCRdb's table has in-frame clones only and misses some. The table lists 150,000 to 200,000 clones, about 87% of them singletons. The specimen sequenced was peripheral blood. These receptors all stem from a man between 60 and 75 years old with acute or convalescent COVID-19. Both conserved end residues are part of each CDR3. Each record gives: V gene, clone size, CDR3 length, D gene, J gene, CDR3 DNA, CDR3 protein. The D gene is left open where the match is weak. Rows give clone size only sometimes, using once, few, many, or a class for an expanded clone.

TRBV9	.	16	TRBD2	TRBJ2-1	TGTGCCAGCAGCCCTCGGACTAGCGGGTCACACAATGAGCAGTTCTTC	CASSPRTSGSHNEQFF
TRBV5-1	.	15	.	TRBJ2-7	TGCGCCAGCAGCTTGGAACCCGGGAGCTCCTACGAGCAGTACTTC	CASSLEPGSSYEQYF
TRBV11-3	.	16	TRBD1	TRBJ2-1	TGTGCCAGCAGCCTCGGGACAGGGTCAATGGGGGATGAGCAGTTCTTC	CASSLGTGSMGDEQFF
TRBV28	.	15	TRBD1	TRBJ2-3	TGTGCCAGCAGTCTTCCGGGACAGGGGGCAGATACGCAGTATTTT	CASSLPGQGADTQYF
TRBV9	once	14	.	TRBJ2-2	TGTGCCAGCAGCGTCTTACAGGTTCCCGGGGAGCTGTTTTTT	CASSVLQVPGELFF
TRBV6-5	.	12	.	TRBJ1-1	TGTGCCAGCAGTTACGCGGGTACTGAAGCTTTCTTT	CASSYAGTEAFF
TRBV9	few	17	TRBD1	TRBJ1-1	TGTGCCAGCAGCGTAAGGGGGGACAGGGGGCGAGATACTGAAGCTTTCTTT	CASSVRGDRGRDTEAFF
TRBV5-6	.	15	TRBD2	TRBJ2-3	TGTGCCAGCAGCTTGGAGGCGGGGGTTACAGATACGCAGTATTTT	CASSLEAGVTDTQYF
TRBV30	.	14	.	TRBJ2-6	TGTGCCTGGGTACCGGGGTTTGGGGCCAACGTCCTGACTTTC	CAWVPGFGANVLTF
TRBV7-2	.	15	.	TRBJ2-3	TGTGCCAGCAGCTCCGATGGGGTGGGGCCAGATACGCAGTATTTT	CASSSDGVGPDTQYF
TRBV10-3	.	15	TRBD1	TRBJ1-2	TGTGCCATCAGTGAGTCATCGACAGGGGACTATGGCTACACCTTC	CAISESSTGDYGYTF
TRBV6-6	.	17	TRBD2	TRBJ2-4	TGTGCCAGCAGTCCTAGGGGACTAGCGGGGTACAAAAACATTCAGTACTTC	CASSPRGLAGYKNIQYF
TRBV6-1	.	14	TRBD1	TRBJ1-4	TGTGCCAGCAGTGATGGACAGGGCGACGAAAAACTGTTTTTT	CASSDGQGDEKLFF
TRBV19	.	14	.	TRBJ1-3	TGTGCCAGTAGCCCCATCGGGTCCGGAAACACCATATATTTT	CASSPIGSGNTIYF
TRBV5-5	.	15	.	TRBJ2-1	TGTGCCAGCAGCTTGGCGCAGGGATCCTACAATGAGCAGTTCTTC	CASSLAQGSYNEQFF
TRBV10-2	once	14	.	TRBJ1-1	TGCGCCAGCAGTGAAGTGGGGCGCGGCACTGAAGCTTTCTTT	CASSEVGRGTEAFF
TRBV11-2	.	14	TRBD1	TRBJ1-2	TGTGCCAGCAGTGCCGGGACAGGGGGCTATGGCTACACCTTC	CASSAGTGGYGYTF